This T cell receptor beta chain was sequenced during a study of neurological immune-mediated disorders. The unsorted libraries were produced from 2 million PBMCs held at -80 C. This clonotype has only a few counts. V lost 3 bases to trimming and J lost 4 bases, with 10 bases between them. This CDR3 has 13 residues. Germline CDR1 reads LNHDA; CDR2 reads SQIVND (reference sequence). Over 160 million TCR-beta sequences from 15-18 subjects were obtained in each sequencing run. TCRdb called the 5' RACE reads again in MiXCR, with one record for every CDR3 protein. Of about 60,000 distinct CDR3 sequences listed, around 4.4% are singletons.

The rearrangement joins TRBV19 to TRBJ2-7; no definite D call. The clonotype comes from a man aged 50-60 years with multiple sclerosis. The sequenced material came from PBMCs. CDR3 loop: CASSITKDYEQYF. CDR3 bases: TGTGCCAGTAGTATCACGAAAGATTACGAGCAGTACTTC.